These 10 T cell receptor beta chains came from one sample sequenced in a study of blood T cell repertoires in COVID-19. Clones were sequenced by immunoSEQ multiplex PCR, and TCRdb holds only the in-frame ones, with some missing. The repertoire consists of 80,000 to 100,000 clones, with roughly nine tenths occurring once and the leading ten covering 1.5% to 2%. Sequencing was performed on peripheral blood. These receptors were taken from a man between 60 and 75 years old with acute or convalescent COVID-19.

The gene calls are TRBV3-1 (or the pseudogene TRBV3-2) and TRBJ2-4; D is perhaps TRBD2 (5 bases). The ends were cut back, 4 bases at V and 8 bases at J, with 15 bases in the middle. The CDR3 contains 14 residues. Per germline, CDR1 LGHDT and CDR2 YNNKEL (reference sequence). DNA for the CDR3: TGTGCCAGCAGCCGCCCAGGCCTCGGGGACATTCAGTACTTC. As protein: CASSRPGLGDIQYF.

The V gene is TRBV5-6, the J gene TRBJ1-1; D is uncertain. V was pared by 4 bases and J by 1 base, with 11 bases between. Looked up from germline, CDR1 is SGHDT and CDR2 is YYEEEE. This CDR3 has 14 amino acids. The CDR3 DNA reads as TGTGCCAGCAGCGGACCGGGAGAGAACACTGAAGCTTTCTTT. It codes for CASSGPGENTEAFF.

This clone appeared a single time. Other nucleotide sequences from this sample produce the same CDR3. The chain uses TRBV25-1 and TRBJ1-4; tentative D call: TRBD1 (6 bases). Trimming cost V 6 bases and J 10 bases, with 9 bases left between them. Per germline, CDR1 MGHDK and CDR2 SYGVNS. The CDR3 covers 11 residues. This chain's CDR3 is CASSRGRKLFF. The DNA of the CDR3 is TGTGCCAGCAGCAGGGGTAGAAAACTGTTTTTT.

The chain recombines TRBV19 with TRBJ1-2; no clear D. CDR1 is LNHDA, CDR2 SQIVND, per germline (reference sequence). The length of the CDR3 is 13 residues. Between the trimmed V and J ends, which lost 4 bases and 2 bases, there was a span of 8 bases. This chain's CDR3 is CASSTVSNYGYTF. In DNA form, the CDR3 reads TGTGCCAGTAGTACGGTTTCCAACTATGGCTACACCTTC.

CDR3 in amino acids: CAWSNAVEAFF. The CDR3 region has the DNA TGTGCCTGGAGTAATGCAGTTGAAGCTTTCTTT. The chain couples TRBV30 to TRBJ1-1, with D unclear. Germline CDR1 and CDR2: GTSNPN and SVGIG (reference sequence). The CDR3 consists of 11 residues. The V gene lost 2 bases and the J gene lost 7 bases, with 8 bases spanning the gap.

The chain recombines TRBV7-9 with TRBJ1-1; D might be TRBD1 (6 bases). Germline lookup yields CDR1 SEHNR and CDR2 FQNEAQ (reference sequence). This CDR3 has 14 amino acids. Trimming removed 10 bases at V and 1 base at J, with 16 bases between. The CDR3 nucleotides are TGTGCCACATTCCGAGGACAGCCGAACACTGAAGCTTTCTTT. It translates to CATFRGQPNTEAFF.

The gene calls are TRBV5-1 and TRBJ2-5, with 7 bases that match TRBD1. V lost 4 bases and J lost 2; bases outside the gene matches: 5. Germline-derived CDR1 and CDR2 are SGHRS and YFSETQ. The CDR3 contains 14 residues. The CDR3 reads CASSRDRPQETQYF. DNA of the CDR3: TGCGCCAGCAGCAGGGACAGACCGCAAGAGACCCAGTACTTC.

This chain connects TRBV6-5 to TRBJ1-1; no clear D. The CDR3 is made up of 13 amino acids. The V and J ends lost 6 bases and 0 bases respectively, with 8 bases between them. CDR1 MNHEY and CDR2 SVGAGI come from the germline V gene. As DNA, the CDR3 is TGTGCCAGCAGCACGCAGGTGAACACTGAAGCTTTCTTT. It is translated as CASSTQVNTEAFF.

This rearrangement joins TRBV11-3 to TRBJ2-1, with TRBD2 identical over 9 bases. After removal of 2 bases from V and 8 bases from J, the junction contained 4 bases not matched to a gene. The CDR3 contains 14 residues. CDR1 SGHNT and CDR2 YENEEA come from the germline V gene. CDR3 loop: CASSLISGGHEQFF. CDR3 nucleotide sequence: TGTGCCAGCAGCTTAATTAGCGGGGGACATGAGCAGTTCTTC. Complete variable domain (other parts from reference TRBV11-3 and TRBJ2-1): EAGVVQSPRYKIIEKKQPVAFWCNPISGHNTLYWYLQNLGQGPELLIRYENEEAVDDSQLPKDRFSAERLKGVDSTLKIQPAELGDSAVYLCASSLISGGHEQFFGPGTRLTVL.

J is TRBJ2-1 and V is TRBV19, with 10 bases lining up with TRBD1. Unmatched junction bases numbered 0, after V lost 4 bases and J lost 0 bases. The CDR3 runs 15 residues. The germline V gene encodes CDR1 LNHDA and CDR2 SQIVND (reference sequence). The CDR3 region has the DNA TGTGCCAGTAGTAGGGACAGGGGCTCCTACAATGAGCAGTTCTTC. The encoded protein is CASSRDRGSYNEQFF.